This T cell receptor (beta chain) came from a study of Graves' ophthalmopathy and Graves' hyperthyroidism. Scientists amplified the TCR beta CDR3 regions from RNA transcripts. The first round was an RT-PCR with HTBI primers, and the second round was a multiplex PCR. TCRdb recomputed calls from the multiplex PCR reads with MiXCR, one row per CDR3 protein. The data hold roughly 160,000 distinct CDR3 sequences, with 39% observed a single time. As concerns this clonotype: What it binds is unknown.

Broader study findings: Predictions made by the model for ophthalmopathy progression reached roughly 70% sensitivity and almost 75% specificity.

V lost 7 bases and J 3 bases, leaving 18 bases between the germline ends. Germline-derived CDR1 and CDR2 are MNHNS and SASEGT. The CDR3 totals 15 residues. Sequencing input: peripheral blood. This chain uses TRBV6-1 with TRBJ2-5; D is perhaps TRBD2 (5 bases). This sequence was found in a young man with Graves' ophthalmopathy. The CDR3 protein is CASTTELGREETQYF. DNA of the CDR3: TGTGCCAGCACCACCGAGCTAGGGAGAGAAGAGACCCAGTACTTC.